The present T cell receptor (beta chain) was sequenced within a study of naive and memory T cell subsets (dated by TCRdb to the late 2010s). At the level of the whole study: An open-source, UMI-based TCR alpha and beta sequencing pipeline was applied to sorted naive and memory peripheral blood T cell subsets. IgG serology results and the functional CMV T cell responses were in complete agreement. RNA was DNase-treated and reverse transcribed with TCR constant-region primers, mostly using SuperScript III.

Broad study findings and their caveats: RNA-based TCR counts may be affected by expression changes linked to T cell activation and differentiation. A power law was followed by TCR abundance, with an exponent that differed between naive and memory subsets but was consistent across the three individuals. Gini index rose and Shannon and inverse Simpson diversity fell from naive through CM, EM and EMRA in both CD4 and CD8 cells. The repertoire findings for the naive and memory subsets could not be validated against a ground truth, as none was available. A clonotype was defined as a single alpha or beta chain sequence rather than as a paired alpha/beta receptor. After error correction, over 95% of naive TCR sequences appeared only once, giving much steeper abundance distributions than memory subsets.

The library came from UMI-ligation and nested PCR. The beta constant-region primer consisted of an equimolar mixture of two oligonucleotides that together covered TRBC1 and TRBC2. A single-stranded oligonucleotide carrying the SP2 primer and a 12-nucleotide UMI was ligated to the 3' end of the cDNA by T4 RNA ligase 1. The ligated cDNA went through four rounds of PCR with nested alpha and beta constant-region primers together with the SP2 primer. The ligation reaction was incubated at 16°C for about 19-24 hours. PCR2 was typically performed as a SYBR Green qPCR and was stopped at a predetermined threshold so that over-amplification was prevented. Agencourt AMPure XP magnetic beads were used for all purifications after the first. Libraries were quantified by Qubit and checked on a TapeStation, with a main peak expected near 650 bp. Pooled libraries were sequenced on an Illumina MiSeq using v2 2x251 paired-end kits, and typically roughly 0.95-2.2 million reads were obtained per sample. Each sample was pooled at 3 to 5 nM, and about 5-8% PhiX was included to help cluster recognition. From the authors' description of their analysis: FASTQ reads processed by Demultiplexor were assigned V and J genes by Decombinator through tag matching that tolerated a single base-pair mismatch. Collapsinator relied on UMIs to fix sequencing errors as well as frequency errors caused by PCR heterogeneity. TCRs were translated and CDR3s were extracted from the conserved cysteine to the FGXG phenylalanine by CDR3Translator, with non-productive sequences being flagged. Repertoires were subsampled to equal numbers of UMI-defined TCRs before Gini, Shannon entropy and inverse Simpson indices were calculated. Clonotype abundance distributions were fitted to a power law by maximum likelihood within the linear range. For one naive CD8 sample, the pipeline and MIGEC produced similar UMI counts, unique TCR numbers and clonal distributions. Repertoires were searched for approximately 7,000 CMV-associated CDR3 sequences compiled from VDJdb and a published dataset. Starting from the raw public reads, TCRdb applied fastp trimming at Q25, assembled clones with MiXCR and retained in-frame beta chains. All rows with the same CDR3 protein become a single entry with the most common DNA and genes. TCRdb assigned the V and J calls; the authors' analysis was not used. Recorded for this sample are 89,000 or so distinct CDR3 sequences; around 14% of them occurred a single time. The ten biggest clones cover 0.9% to 0.95% of the sample.

From the second PCR step onward, the TCR alpha chain libraries and the TCR beta chain libraries were amplified separately. The CMV status of each donor was determined by measuring IFNgamma production from CD4+ T cells after fresh PBMCs had been stimulated overnight with CMV viral lysate. Using Miltenyi beads, CD4 T cells were first positively selected, and CD8 T cells were then positively selected from the CD4-negative fraction. Cells were stained for CD3, CD4, CD8, CD45RA, CD27 and a live/dead dye and were sorted on a BD Aria II into four subsets based on CD45RA and CD27. Three healthy volunteers provided blood, and the blood of each volunteer was split into CD4 and CD8 T cells and then into four differentiation subsets. Around 130 ml of peripheral blood was collected from each donor, and PBMC were isolated by Ficoll-Paque PLUS density-gradient centrifugation. The sorted cells were lysed in RLT buffer, after which RNA was extracted using a Qiagen RNeasy kit and kept at -80 degrees C.

This clonotype showed up just a few times. Its antigen is not yet known. No much larger clonotype is one base removed from it; base qualities were not supplied. The clonotype originates from a human donor in good health. The sample was central memory CD4+ T cells from blood. The sample's cell subset or site label is to be understood as: central memory, CD45RA- CD27+.

In nucleotides, the sequence is TGTGCCAGCAGCTTAGCGGGGACAGGGGCCAACGTCCTGACTTTC. It codes for CASSLAGTGANVLTF. Here the chain combines TRBV7-2 and TRBJ2-6; the D region possibly corresponds to TRBD1 (6 bases align). There are 15 amino acids in the CDR3, from cysteine to phenylalanine inclusive. Solely the CDR3 DNA is kept, with 45 bases framed from the first base. Looking up the germline V gene yields CDR1 SGHTA and CDR2 FQGNSA. The trim is 0 bases for V and 4 bases for J, with a gap of 7 bases between the germline ends.